These T cell receptor beta chains were read from a single sample in a study of cytomegalovirus exposure and HLA in healthy donors. Produced via immunoSEQ multiplex PCR; TCRdb's table is partial and in-frame only. This table holds about 160,000 clones, roughly 82% found once. Sequencing used PBMCs. These receptors were obtained from a middle-aged man in good health and CMV-seropositive. CDR3s include the opening cysteine and the closing phenylalanine or tryptophan. Fields, in order: J gene, clone size, D gene, V gene, CDR3 protein, CDR3 DNA. D genes are given only for firm matches. Clone size appears in some rows only: once, few, many, or a class for an expanded clone.

>TRBJ2-7|NA|TRBD1|TRBV11-3
CDSSLGTELSYEQYF
TGTGACAGCAGTCTTGGGACAGAACTTTCCTACGAGCAGTACTTC
>TRBJ1-1|NA|TRBD1|TRBV5-1
CASSRDRGRSNTEAFF
TGCGCCAGCAGCCGGGACAGGGGACGGTCGAACACTGAAGCTTTCTTT
>TRBJ2-7|NA|NA|TRBV6-6
CASSYSTTSYSYEQYF
TGTGCCAGCAGTTACTCGACAACTAGCTACTCCTACGAGCAGTACTTC
>TRBJ1-2|NA|TRBD1|TRBV28
CASGRQGVGYGYTF
TGTGCCAGCGGAAGACAGGGGGTGGGCTATGGCTACACCTTC
>TRBJ1-5|NA|NA|TRBV9
CASSVDGGPNQPQHF
TGTGCCAGCAGCGTAGACGGGGGGCCCAATCAGCCCCAGCATTTT
>TRBJ2-1|NA|TRBD1|TRBV10-3
CASRDRGNEQFF
TGTGCCAGTAGAGACAGGGGCAATGAGCAGTTCTTC
>TRBJ1-1|NA|NA|TRBV21-1
CASSGQGARNTEAFF
TGTGCCAGCAGCGGACAGGGGGCTCGAAACACTGAAGCTTTCTTT
>TRBJ1-1|NA|TRBD1|TRBV5-8
CASSLGQGFTEAFF
TGTGCCAGCAGCCTGGGACAGGGGTTCACTGAAGCTTTCTTT
>TRBJ2-1|NA|TRBD2|TRBV9
CASSSPAGLGEQFF
TGTGCCAGCAGCTCCCCAGCGGGATTAGGTGAGCAGTTCTTC
>TRBJ2-3|NA|TRBD2|TRBV6-4
CASSVGSGGTDTQYF
TGTGCCAGCAGTGTCGGTAGCGGGGGTACAGATACGCAGTATTTT
>TRBJ1-1|NA|NA|TRBV7-3
CASGQGRATEAFF
TGTGCCAGCGGCCAGGGAAGAGCCACTGAAGCTTTCTTT
>TRBJ2-2|NA|NA|TRBV9
CASSPVGGLGELFF
TGTGCCAGCAGCCCCGTGGGAGGCTTGGGGGAGCTGTTTTTT
>TRBJ2-7|NA|TRBD1|TRBV14
CASSQAYGQGSRSYEQYF
TGTGCCAGCAGCCAGGCATACGGACAGGGTAGCCGCTCCTACGAGCAGTACTTC
>TRBJ2-2|NA|TRBD2|TRBV7-2
CASSPLPLAVNTGELFF
TGTGCCAGCAGCCCTCTCCCTCTAGCGGTGAACACCGGGGAGCTGTTTTTT
>TRBJ1-2|few|TRBD1|TRBV19
CASSIQGAPDGYTF
TGTGCCAGTAGTATACAGGGGGCGCCGGATGGCTACACCTTC
>TRBJ2-1|NA|NA|TRBV9
CASSVARGMGIPSYNEQFF
TGTGCCAGCAGCGTAGCTAGAGGCATGGGTATCCCCTCCTACAATGAGCAGTTCTTC
>TRBJ1-2|NA|NA|TRBV6-5
CASSPVSGSVGYTF
TGTGCCAGCAGCCCCGTTTCAGGTTCAGTAGGCTACACCTTC
>TRBJ1-5|few|TRBD1|TRBV28
CASSLGGQGGYPGWPQHF
TGTGCCAGCAGTTTAGGGGGACAGGGGGGGTACCCGGGATGGCCCCAGCATTTT
>TRBJ2-3|NA|TRBD2|TRBV18
CASSPGLAGTDTQYF
TGTGCCAGCTCACCCGGCCTAGCGGGGACAGATACGCAGTATTTT
>TRBJ2-5|NA|NA|TRBV4-3
CASSQERRIAGETQYF
TGCGCCAGCAGCCAAGAAAGGAGGATAGCCGGAGAGACCCAGTACTTC
>TRBJ2-2|NA|NA|TRBV5-5
CASSLGANTGELFF
TGTGCCAGCAGCTTAGGGGCGAACACCGGGGAGCTGTTTTTT
>TRBJ1-4|NA|TRBD1|TRBV7-2
CASSSGQGLTNEKLFF
TGTGCCAGCAGCTCGGGACAGGGTTTGACTAATGAAAAACTGTTTTTT
>TRBJ1-2|few|NA|TRBV19
CASTSIGGQGYGYTF
TGTGCCAGTACCAGTATAGGAGGGCAGGGCTATGGCTACACCTTC
>TRBJ2-5|NA|NA|TRBV5-8
CASSLGQTLNRQETQYF
TGTGCCAGCAGCCTCGGACAGACCCTGAACCGCCAAGAGACCCAGTACTTC
>TRBJ1-6|NA|TRBD1|TRBV7-8
CASSLDGTDFSSPLHF
TGTGCCAGCAGCTTAGATGGGACAGACTTTAGTTCACCCCTCCACTTT
>TRBJ2-7|NA|TRBD1|TRBV7-6
CASSLGTGGSTPYEQYF
TGTGCCAGCAGCCTAGGGACAGGGGGCTCCACACCCTACGAGCAGTACTTC
>TRBJ1-6|NA|TRBD1|TRBV5-4
CASSLGQGSSPLHF
TGTGCCAGCAGCTTGGGACAGGGGTCTTCACCCCTCCACTTT
>TRBJ2-7|NA|TRBD1|TRBV2
CASRGDRGAYEQYF
TGTGCCAGCAGAGGGGACAGGGGGGCCTACGAGCAGTACTTC
>TRBJ2-3|NA|TRBD2|TRBV7-2
CASSRILSGGPGADTQYF
TGTGCCAGCAGCCGGATCTTATCGGGGGGGCCGGGGGCAGATACGCAGTATTTT
>TRBJ2-3|NA|TRBD1|TRBV19
CASRNRGQSTDTQYF
TGTGCCAGTAGGAACAGGGGGCAGAGCACAGATACGCAGTATTTT
>TRBJ2-4|NA|TRBD1|TRBV5-4
CASSLVQGAKNSQYF
TGTGCCAGCAGCTTGGTCCAGGGGGCCAAAAACAGTCAGTACTTC
>TRBJ2-7|NA|NA|TRBV5-1
CASSLGESSYEQYF
TGCGCCAGCAGCTTGGGAGAGAGCTCCTACGAGCAGTACTTC